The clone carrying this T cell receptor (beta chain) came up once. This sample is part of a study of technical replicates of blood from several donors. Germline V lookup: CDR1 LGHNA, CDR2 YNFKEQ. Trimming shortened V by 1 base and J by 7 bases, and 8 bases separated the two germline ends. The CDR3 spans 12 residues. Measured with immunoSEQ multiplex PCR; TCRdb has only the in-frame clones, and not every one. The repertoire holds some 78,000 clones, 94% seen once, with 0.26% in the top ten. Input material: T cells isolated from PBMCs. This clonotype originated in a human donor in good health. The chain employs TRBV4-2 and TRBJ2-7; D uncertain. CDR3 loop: CASSQGIREQYF. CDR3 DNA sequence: TGTGCCAGCAGCCAAGGAATCCGGGAGCAGTACTTC.